Sequencing of this T cell receptor (beta chain) was carried out in a study of T cell repertoires in cytomegalovirus infection. This clonotype was detected ten times or more. V dropped 5 bases and J dropped 1; count of bases not matched to a gene: 5. This CDR3 contains 15 residues. The germline CDR1 and CDR2 sequences are SGHDN and FVKESK. Using its own MiXCR run on the reads, TCRdb lists one record per CDR3 protein. The data hold roughly 600,000 distinct CDR3 sequences, with roughly 26% observed a single time. This rearrangement joins TRBV14 to TRBJ1-1; 9 nucleotides agree with TRBD1. This clonotype originated in a human donor in good health (CMV status not recorded). Some clones in this sample may be carry-over from other donors' samples. Material: CD8+ T cells from PBMCs. The CDR3 nucleotides read TGTGCCAGCAGCACCCGACAGGGGGAGAACACTGAAGCTTTCTTT. As protein: CASSTRQGENTEAFF.